The 14 T cell receptor beta chains in this list originate from one sample, sequenced in a study of cytomegalovirus exposure and HLA in healthy donors. Amplification used 60 Vbeta primers and 13 Jbeta primers. The data were produced by immunoSEQ multiplex PCR, yet TCRdb's version contains in-frame clones alone and is incomplete. The sample carries tens of thousands of clones, 65% to 80% recorded once. Material for sequencing was PBMCs. Receptors originate from a man aged 25-40 years in good health and CMV-seropositive.

This chain links TRBV7-2 with TRBJ1-5; possible D gene TRBD1, 6 bases. The CDR3 totals 15 residues. Germline lookup yields CDR1 SGHTA and CDR2 FQGNSA. Trimming stripped 1 base from V and 3 bases from J, with 10 bases between. The CDR3 region has the DNA TGTGCCAGCAGCTTAGAACAGGGCTTCAATCAGCCCCAGCATTTT. Amino acid sequence: CASSLEQGFNQPQHF. Supplemented by reference TRBV7-2 and TRBJ1-5, the full variable domain reads GAGVSQSPSNKVTEKGKDVELRCDPISGHTALYWYRQSLGQGLEFLIYFQGNSAPDKSGLPSDRFSAERTGGSVSTLTIQRTQQEDSAVYLCASSLEQGFNQPQHFGDGTRLSIL.

This clone was detected only once. V is TRBV6-1 and J is TRBJ2-7; 12 bases are a match to TRBD2. Germline V gene lookup returns CDR1 MNHNS and CDR2 SASEGT. V lost 2 bases and J lost 5; bases outside the gene matches: 4. The CDR3 runs 15 residues. The CDR3 protein is CASSETSGGMDEQYF. The CDR3 DNA reads as TGTGCCAGCAGTGAAACTAGCGGGGGGATGGACGAGCAGTACTTC.

The chain combines TRBV9 with TRBJ2-7; a possible D gene is TRBD1 (5 bases). The CDR3 contains 14 residues. CDR1 is SGDLS, CDR2 YYNGEE, per germline. V was pared by 1 base and J by 7 bases, with 15 bases between. CDR3 sequence (DNA): TGTGCCAGCAGCGTACAGGGTCAGCCGACGGAGCAGTACTTC. Its protein product is CASSVQGQPTEQYF.

V usage is TRBV18 and J usage is TRBJ2-7, with 12 nucleotides matching TRBD1. There are 15 residues in the CDR3. The germline gives CDR1 KGHSH, CDR2 LQKENI. V was clipped by 6 bases and J by 4 bases; unmatched bases: 7. The CDR3 protein is CASSPGTGGEYEQYF. In nucleotides, the CDR3 is TGTGCCAGCTCCCCCGGGACAGGGGGCGAATACGAGCAGTACTTC. The full variable domain, in which reference TRBV18 and TRBJ2-7 provide the parts outside the CDR3, is NAGVMQNPRHLVRRRGQEARLRCSPMKGHSHVYWYRQLPEEGLKFMVYLQKENIIDESGMPKERFSAEFPKEGPSILRIQQVVRGDSAAYFCASSPGTGGEYEQYFGPGTRLTVT.

This clone has only a few counts. The chain joins TRBV19 to TRBJ1-1; TRBD1 matches 7 bases. Germline CDR1 LNHDA, CDR2 SQIVND (reference sequence). This CDR3 spans 14 amino acids. Trimming at V came to 3 bases and at J to 4 bases, leaving 5 bases not matched to a gene. CDR3 nucleotide sequence: TGTGCCAGTAGTATGCATCCAGGGGGCACTGAAGCTTTCTTT. Translating it yields CASSMHPGGTEAFF.

The chain recombines TRBV28 with TRBJ2-5; 10 bases align to TRBD1. The CDR3 is 15 residues long. The germline CDR1 and CDR2 sequences are MDHEN and SYDVKM. After removal of 6 bases from V and 7 bases from J, the junction contained 11 bases not matched to a gene. The CDR3 protein is CASSEGQGKEGTQYF. The CDR3, as DNA: TGTGCCAGCAGCGAGGGACAGGGGAAAGAGGGGACCCAGTACTTC.

The V call is TRBV28, the J call TRBJ1-1; 7 bases agree with TRBD1. The CDR3 has 16 residues. After removal of 6 bases from V and 1 base from J, the junction contained 11 bases not matched to a gene. The germline V gene has CDR1 MDHEN and CDR2 SYDVKM. CDR3 residues: CASSYSYRGRNTEAFF. The DNA for the CDR3 is TGTGCCAGCAGCTACAGCTACAGGGGACGGAACACTGAAGCTTTCTTT.

This clone was seen a handful of times. The rearrangement uses TRBV28 and TRBJ1-5; D remains ambiguous. V lost 2 bases, J lost 5 bases, and 7 bases lay in between. CDR3 length: 13 amino acids. CDR1 and CDR2 from the germline V gene are MDHEN and SYDVKM. The CDR3 DNA sequence: TGTGCCAGCAGTTTAAGCCTCTATCAGCCCCAGCATTTT. Protein: CASSLSLYQPQHF.

CDR3 protein: CASRTGQETQYF. The CDR3 region has the DNA TGTGCCAGCCGGACAGGCCAAGAGACCCAGTACTTC. The chain joins TRBV28 to TRBJ2-5; TRBD1 aligns across 7 bases. This CDR3 spans 12 amino acids. V was pared by 8 bases and J by 1 base, with 1 base of the junction left unmatched. Germline-derived CDR1 and CDR2 are MDHEN and SYDVKM.

The V and J genes are TRBV28 and TRBJ1-2; tentatively, D is TRBD1 (5 bases). V was pared by 3 bases and J by 7 bases, with 15 bases between. CDR1 and CDR2 (germline): MDHEN, SYDVKM. The length of the CDR3 is 14 residues. CDR3 residues: CASSLEGRESGYTF. CDR3 coding DNA: TGTGCCAGCAGTTTGGAGGGGCGCGAATCTGGCTACACCTTC.

The chain combines TRBV7-2 with TRBJ1-5, with 10 bases lining up with TRBD1. Looked up from germline, CDR1 is SGHTA and CDR2 is FQGNSA. The CDR3 spans 15 residues. J was trimmed by 4 bases and V by 5 bases; bases with no gene match: 5. The CDR3 coding sequence is TGTGCCAGCAGCCCCGGGACAGGGGTAAATCAGCCCCAGCATTTT. This gives the protein CASSPGTGVNQPQHF.

The chain links TRBV11-2 to TRBJ2-2; tentatively, D is TRBD1 (5 bases). The CDR3 is 14 residues long. The V gene lost 3 bases and the J gene lost 1 base, with 6 bases spanning the gap. Germline values: CDR1 SGHAT, CDR2 FQNNGV. In nucleotides, the CDR3 is TGTGCCAGCAGCTTGGACATGAACACCGGGGAGCTGTTTTTT. This codes for CASSLDMNTGELFF.

The rearrangement uses TRBV7-2 and TRBJ1-1, with 9 positions matching TRBD1. The trim removed 5 bases at V and 4 bases at J, leaving 8 bases unmatched. Germline V lookup: CDR1 SGHTA, CDR2 FQGNSA. The CDR3 runs 15 residues. The CDR3 loop reads CASSLRDRVGTEAFF. Written as DNA, the CDR3 is TGTGCCAGCAGCCTCCGGGACAGGGTAGGCACTGAAGCTTTCTTT.

In its sample, this clone was seen once. This rearrangement joins TRBV9 to TRBJ2-5; D might be TRBD1 (6 bases). CDR3 size: 11 residues. Germline lookup yields CDR1 SGDLS and CDR2 YYNGEE. V was cut by 2 bases and J by 8 bases, with 7 bases left in between. The CDR3 protein is CASSVGATQYF. The CDR3 bases are TGTGCCAGCAGCGTGGGGGCCACCCAGTACTTC.